The 8 T cell receptor beta chains in this list originate from one sample, sequenced in a study of blood T cell repertoires in COVID-19. TCRdb keeps only in-frame clones here, not all; method: immunoSEQ multiplex PCR. The data contain about 70,000 clones, 88% of them singletons. Material for sequencing was peripheral blood. The receptors here all came from a human donor in a cohort sampled during active COVID-19.

On this clone itself: The junction differs from germline at one of its ends, possibly a read error. This chain links TRBV11-2 with TRBJ2-7, with a possible D match to TRBD2 (5 bases). This CDR3 contains 12 residues. From germline, CDR1 is SGHAT and CDR2 FQNNGV. CDR3 DNA sequence: TGTGCCAGCAGCTTACGGCTAGCACCGTTGGGTTTC. Translation: CASSLRLAPLGF.

V and J are TRBV19 and TRBJ2-7; 7 bases match TRBD2. The CDR3 covers 15 residues. CDR1 and CDR2 (germline): LNHDA, SQIVND (reference sequence). Germline trimming cut 1 base from V and 1 base from J; bases unmatched to any gene: 4. The chain's CDR3 is CASSIVGGRSYEQYF. The CDR3 nucleotides read TGTGCCAGTAGTATAGTCGGGGGGAGATCCTACGAGCAGTACTTC.

This chain links TRBV4-1 with TRBJ2-5; D is possibly TRBD1 (6 bases). Trimming removed 1 base from V and 1 base from J, with 10 bases in between. The germline gives CDR1 MGHRA, CDR2 YSYEKL. This CDR3 has 15 residues. The CDR3 protein is CASSQVTGLQETQYF. The CDR3 DNA sequence: TGCGCCAGCAGCCAAGTAACAGGGCTCCAAGAGACCCAGTACTTC.

The genes are TRBV3-1 (or the pseudogene TRBV3-2) and TRBJ2-5, with D possibly matching TRBD1 (7 bases). The V gene lost 0 bases and the J gene lost 5 bases, with 10 bases spanning the gap. Germline V lookup: CDR1 LGHDT, CDR2 YNNKEL (reference sequence). This CDR3 is 14 amino acids long. CDR3 sequence: CASSQDRGEETQYF. CDR3 bases: TGTGCCAGCAGCCAAGACAGGGGGGAGGAGACCCAGTACTTC.

The rearrangement uses TRBV6-5 and TRBJ2-7; TRBD2 matches 13 bases. The trim removed 6 bases at V and 3 bases at J, leaving 5 bases unmatched. The CDR3 runs to 15 residues. Germline V gives CDR1 MNHEY, CDR2 SVGAGI. CDR3 in amino acids: CASRYGLAGDYEQYF. CDR3 coding DNA: TGTGCCAGCAGATACGGACTAGCGGGAGACTACGAGCAGTACTTC.

The rearrangement uses TRBV7-2 and TRBJ2-3; 9 bases line up with TRBD2. The germline gives CDR1 SGHTA, CDR2 FQGNSA. Unmatched junction bases numbered 9, after V lost 8 bases and J lost 6 bases. This CDR3 has 14 residues. The CDR3 loop is CASVLAGGGDTQYF. CDR3 nucleotides: TGTGCCAGCGTTTTGGCGGGAGGGGGTGATACGCAGTATTTT.

The chain combines TRBV7-8 with TRBJ2-7; a weak D match, TRBD1 (5 bases). Germline CDR1 and CDR2: SGHVS and FQNEAQ. Trimming left V 5 bases short and J 5 bases short, with 13 bases between. CDR3 length equals 13 residues. The CDR3: CASSLQGAHEQYV. CDR3 DNA sequence: TGTGCCAGCAGCCTACAAGGGGCTCACGAGCAGTACGTC.

This sequence joins TRBV7-9 and TRBJ1-6; D is unclear. Trimming shortened V by 1 base and J by 0 bases, and 4 bases separated the two germline ends. The CDR3 is made up of 15 amino acids. Germline loops: CDR1 SEHNR, CDR2 FQNEAQ (reference sequence). CDR3 loop: CASSLDSSYNSPLHF. DNA for the CDR3: TGTGCCAGCAGCTTAGACAGCTCCTATAATTCACCCCTCCACTTT.